The entry that follows covers one TCR beta chain sequence. Time point: pre-treatment sample, taken before nivolumab and TIL therapy. These data belong to a study of TIL therapy for anti-PD-1-resistant metastatic lung cancer. The wider study: Most patients had lung adenocarcinoma.

The immunoSEQ assay was v3. Assay used: immunoSEQ multiplex PCR; TCRdb lists only in-frame clones, some missing. This sample has just over 20,000 clones, with about 78% found just once. This CDR3 region has 17 residues. CDR1 and CDR2 from the germline V gene are SGHVS and FQNEAQ. V lost 2 bases, J lost 0 bases, and 6 bases stayed unmatched. This receptor was identified in a person aged 25 to 80 with non-small cell lung cancer. The material sequenced was blood, taken at baseline. V is TRBV7-8 and J is TRBJ2-1; 8 bases are shared with TRBD2. The CDR3 DNA sequence: TGTGCCAGCAGCTTAAGAGAAGGGACTAGCTCCTACAATGAGCAGTTCTTC. This sequence encodes CASSLREGTSSYNEQFF.